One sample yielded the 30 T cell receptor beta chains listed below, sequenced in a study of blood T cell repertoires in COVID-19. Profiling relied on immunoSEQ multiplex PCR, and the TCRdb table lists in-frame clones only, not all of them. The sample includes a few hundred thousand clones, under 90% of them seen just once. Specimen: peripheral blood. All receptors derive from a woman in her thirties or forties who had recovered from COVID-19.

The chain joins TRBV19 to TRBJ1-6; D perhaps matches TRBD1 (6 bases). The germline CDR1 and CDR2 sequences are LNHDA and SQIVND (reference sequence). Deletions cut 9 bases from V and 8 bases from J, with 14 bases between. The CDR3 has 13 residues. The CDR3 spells CASTRGIDSPLHF. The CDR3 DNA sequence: TGTGCCAGCACCAGGGGCATCGATTCACCCCTCCACTTT.

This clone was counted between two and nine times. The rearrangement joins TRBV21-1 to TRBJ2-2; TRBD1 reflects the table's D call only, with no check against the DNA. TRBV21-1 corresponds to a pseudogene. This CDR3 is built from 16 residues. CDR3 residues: CASSPDGTLNTGELFF. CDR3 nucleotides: TGTGCCAGCAGCCCTGACGGGACACTGAACACCGGGGAGCTGTTTTTT.

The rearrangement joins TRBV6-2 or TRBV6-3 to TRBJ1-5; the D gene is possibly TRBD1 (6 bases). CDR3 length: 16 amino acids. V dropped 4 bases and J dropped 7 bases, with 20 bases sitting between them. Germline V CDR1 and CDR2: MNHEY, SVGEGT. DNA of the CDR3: TGTGCCAGCAGTTTGACCGGTACAGGGTCTGGACAGCCCCAGCATTTT. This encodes CASSLTGTGSGQPQHF.

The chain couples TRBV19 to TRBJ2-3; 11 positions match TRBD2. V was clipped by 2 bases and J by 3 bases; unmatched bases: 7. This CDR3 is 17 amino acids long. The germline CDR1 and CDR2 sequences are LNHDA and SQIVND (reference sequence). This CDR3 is CASSITGTSGVTDTQYF. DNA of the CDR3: TGTGCCAGTAGTATAACTGGGACTAGCGGAGTGACAGATACGCAGTATTTT.

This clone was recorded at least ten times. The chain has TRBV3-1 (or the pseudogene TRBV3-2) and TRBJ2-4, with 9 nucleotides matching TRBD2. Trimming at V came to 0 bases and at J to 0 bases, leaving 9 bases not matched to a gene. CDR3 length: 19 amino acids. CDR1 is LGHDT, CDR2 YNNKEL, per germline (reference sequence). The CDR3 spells CASSQDVTSGPLAKNIQYF. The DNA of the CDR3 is TGTGCCAGCAGCCAAGACGTAACTAGCGGGCCCCTAGCCAAAAACATTCAGTACTTC.

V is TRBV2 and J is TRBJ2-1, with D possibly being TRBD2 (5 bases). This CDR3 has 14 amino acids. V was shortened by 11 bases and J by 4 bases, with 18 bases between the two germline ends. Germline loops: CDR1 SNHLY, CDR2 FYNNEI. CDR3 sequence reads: CAGQSGGLYNEQFF. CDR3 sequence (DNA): TGTGCCGGGCAATCCGGCGGGTTGTACAATGAGCAGTTCTTC.

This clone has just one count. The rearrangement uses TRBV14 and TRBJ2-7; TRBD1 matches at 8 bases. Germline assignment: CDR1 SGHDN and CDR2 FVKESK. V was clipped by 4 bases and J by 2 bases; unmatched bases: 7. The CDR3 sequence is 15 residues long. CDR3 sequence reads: CASSPRTGLAYEQYF. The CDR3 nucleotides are TGTGCCAGCAGCCCGCGGACAGGGCTAGCCTACGAGCAGTACTTC. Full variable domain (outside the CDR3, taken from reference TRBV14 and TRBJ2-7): EAGVTQFPSHSVIEKGQTVTLRCDPISGHDNLYWYRRVMGKEIKFLLHFVKESKQDESGMPNNRFLAERTGGTYSTLKVQPAELEDSGVYFCASSPRTGLAYEQYFGPGTRLTVT.

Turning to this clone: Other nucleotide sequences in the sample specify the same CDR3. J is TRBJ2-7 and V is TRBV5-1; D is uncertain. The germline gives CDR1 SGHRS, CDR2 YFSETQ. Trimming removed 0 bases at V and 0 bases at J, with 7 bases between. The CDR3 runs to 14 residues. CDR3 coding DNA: TGCGCCAGCAGCTTGGACAGTAGCTCCTACGAGCAGTACTTC. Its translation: CASSLDSSSYEQYF.

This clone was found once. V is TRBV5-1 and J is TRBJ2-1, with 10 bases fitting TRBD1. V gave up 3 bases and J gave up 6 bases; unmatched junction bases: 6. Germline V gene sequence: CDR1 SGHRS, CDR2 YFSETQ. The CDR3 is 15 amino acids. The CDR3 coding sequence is TGCGCCAGCAGCTCCGGGACAGGGGTAAGCAATGAGCAGTTCTTC. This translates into CASSSGTGVSNEQFF. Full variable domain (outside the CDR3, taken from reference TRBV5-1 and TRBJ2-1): KAGVTQTPRYLIKTRGQQVTLSCSPISGHRSVSWYQQTPGQGLQFLFEYFSETQRNKGNFPGRFSGRQFSNSRSEMNVSTLELGDSALYLCASSSGTGVSNEQFFGPGTRLTVL.

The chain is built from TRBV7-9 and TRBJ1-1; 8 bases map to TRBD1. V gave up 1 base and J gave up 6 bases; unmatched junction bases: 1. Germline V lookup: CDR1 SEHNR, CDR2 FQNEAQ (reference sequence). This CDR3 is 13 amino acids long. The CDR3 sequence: CASSLGQGSEAFF. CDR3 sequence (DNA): TGTGCCAGCAGCTTAGGACAGGGGTCTGAAGCTTTCTTT.

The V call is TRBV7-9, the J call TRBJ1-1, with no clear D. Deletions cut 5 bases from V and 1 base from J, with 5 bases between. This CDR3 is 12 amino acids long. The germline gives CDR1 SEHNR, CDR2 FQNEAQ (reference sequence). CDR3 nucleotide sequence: TGTGCCAGCAGCAACGGGAACACTGAAGCTTTCTTT. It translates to CASSNGNTEAFF.

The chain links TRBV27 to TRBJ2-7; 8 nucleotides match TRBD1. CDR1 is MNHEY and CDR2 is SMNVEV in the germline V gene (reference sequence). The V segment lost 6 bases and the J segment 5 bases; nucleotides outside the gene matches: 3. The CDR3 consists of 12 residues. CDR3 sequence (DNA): TGTGCCAGCAGCAGGGGGCCCAACGAGCAGTACTTC. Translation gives CASSRGPNEQYF.

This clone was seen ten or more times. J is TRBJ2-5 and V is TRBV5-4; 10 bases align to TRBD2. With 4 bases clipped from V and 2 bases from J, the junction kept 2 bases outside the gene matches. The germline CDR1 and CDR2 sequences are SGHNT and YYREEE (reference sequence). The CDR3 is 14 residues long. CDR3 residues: CASSMGLAQETQYF. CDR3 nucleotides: TGTGCCAGCAGCATGGGACTAGCGCAAGAGACCCAGTACTTC.

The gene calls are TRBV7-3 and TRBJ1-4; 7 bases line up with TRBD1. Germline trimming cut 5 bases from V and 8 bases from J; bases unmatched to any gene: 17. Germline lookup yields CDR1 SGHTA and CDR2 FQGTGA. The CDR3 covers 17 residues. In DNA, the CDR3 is TGTGCCAGCAGCCCAAACAGGGGACGATCGTTGGTGGAAAAACTGTTTTTT. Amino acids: CASSPNRGRSLVEKLFF.

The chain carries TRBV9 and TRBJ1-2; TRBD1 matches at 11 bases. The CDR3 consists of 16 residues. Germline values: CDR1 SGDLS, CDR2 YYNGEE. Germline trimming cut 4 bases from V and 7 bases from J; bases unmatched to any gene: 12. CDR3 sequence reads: CASSPRDGQGAGGYTF. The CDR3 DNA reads TGTGCCAGCAGCCCTCGCGACGGACAGGGGGCTGGTGGCTACACCTTC.

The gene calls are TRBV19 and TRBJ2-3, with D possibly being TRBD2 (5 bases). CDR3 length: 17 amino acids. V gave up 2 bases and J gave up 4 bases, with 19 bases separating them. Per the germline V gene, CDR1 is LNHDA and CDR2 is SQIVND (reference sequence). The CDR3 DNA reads TGTGCCAGTAGTATATCTAGTGGGAGTGGAGCACCAGATACGCAGTATTTT. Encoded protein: CASSISSGSGAPDTQYF.

The CDR3: CASSPGQSGNTIYF. The DNA for the CDR3 is TGCGCCAGCAGCCCCGGACAGTCTGGAAACACCATATATTTT. The V gene is TRBV5-1, the J gene TRBJ1-3; tentative D call: TRBD1 (6 bases). This CDR3 region has 14 residues. Germline V gene sequence: CDR1 SGHRS, CDR2 YFSETQ. The ends were cut back, 4 bases at V and 1 base at J, with 9 bases in the middle.

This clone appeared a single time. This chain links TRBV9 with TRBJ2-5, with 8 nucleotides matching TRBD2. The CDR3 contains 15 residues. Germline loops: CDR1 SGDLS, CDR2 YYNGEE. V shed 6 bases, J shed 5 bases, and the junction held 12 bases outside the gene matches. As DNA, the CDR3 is TGTGCCAGCACCGCGACGGGGGGGCTAGAGGAGACCCAGTACTTC. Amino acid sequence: CASTATGGLEETQYF.

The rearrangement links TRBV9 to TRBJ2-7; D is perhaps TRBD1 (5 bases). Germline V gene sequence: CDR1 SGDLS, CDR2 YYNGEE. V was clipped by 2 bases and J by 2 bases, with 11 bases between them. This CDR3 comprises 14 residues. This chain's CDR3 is CASSVQGSPYEQYF. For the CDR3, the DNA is TGTGCCAGCAGCGTCCAGGGTTCCCCCTACGAGCAGTACTTC.

This CDR3 reads CASSLAVGTDSNQPQHF. Here the CDR3 DNA reads TGTGCCAGCAGCTTGGCAGTTGGGACAGATAGCAATCAGCCCCAGCATTTT. The J gene is TRBJ1-5, the V gene TRBV5-8; 7 bases are shared with TRBD1. CDR3 length: 17 amino acids. Trimming removed 0 bases from V and 0 bases from J; junction bases left unmatched: 6. Germline V gives CDR1 SGHTS, CDR2 YDEGEE.

The CDR3 here is CASSRGLAGGETQYF. The CDR3 nucleotides are TGTGCCAGCAGCCGGGGCCTAGCGGGTGGAGAGACCCAGTACTTC. The chain combines TRBV7-3 with TRBJ2-5; 8 positions match TRBD2. Germline V gives CDR1 SGHTA, CDR2 FQGTGA. V shed 5 bases and J 4 bases; nucleotides not matched to a gene: 9. The CDR3 is made up of 15 amino acids.

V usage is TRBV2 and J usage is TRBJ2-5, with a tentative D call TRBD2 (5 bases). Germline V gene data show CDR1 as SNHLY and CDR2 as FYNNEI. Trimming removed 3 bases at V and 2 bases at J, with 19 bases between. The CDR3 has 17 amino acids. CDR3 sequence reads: CASSDPRYGGSQETQYF. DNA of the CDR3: TGTGCCAGCAGTGATCCCCGATATGGAGGTAGTCAAGAGACCCAGTACTTC.

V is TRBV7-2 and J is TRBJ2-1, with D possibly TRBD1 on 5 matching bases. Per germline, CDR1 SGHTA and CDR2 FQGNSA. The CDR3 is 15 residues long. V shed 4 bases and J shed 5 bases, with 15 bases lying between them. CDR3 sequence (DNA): TGTGCCAGCAGCTGGGGCTTGGGAAACAACAATGAGCAGTTCTTC. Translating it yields CASSWGLGNNNEQFF.

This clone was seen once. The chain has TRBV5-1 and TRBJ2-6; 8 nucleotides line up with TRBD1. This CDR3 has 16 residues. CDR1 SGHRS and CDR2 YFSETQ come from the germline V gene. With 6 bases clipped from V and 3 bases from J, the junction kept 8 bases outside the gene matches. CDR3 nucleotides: TGCGCCAGCACGGCAGGGGGCACAAATGGGGCCAACGTCCTGACTTTC. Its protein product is CASTAGGTNGANVLTF.

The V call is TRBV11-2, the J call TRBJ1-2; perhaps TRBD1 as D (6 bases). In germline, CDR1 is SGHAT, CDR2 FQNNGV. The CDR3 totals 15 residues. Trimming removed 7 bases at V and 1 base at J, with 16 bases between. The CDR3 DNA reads TGTGCCAGCATCCCAGGGGTCGGGGTTAACTATGGCTACACCTTC. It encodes CASIPGVGVNYGYTF.

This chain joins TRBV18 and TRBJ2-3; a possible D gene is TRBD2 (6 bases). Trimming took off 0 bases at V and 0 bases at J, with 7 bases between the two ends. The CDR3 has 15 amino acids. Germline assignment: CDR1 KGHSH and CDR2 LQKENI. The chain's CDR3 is CASSPPGLSTDTQYF. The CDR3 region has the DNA TGTGCCAGCTCACCACCGGGACTGAGCACAGATACGCAGTATTTT.

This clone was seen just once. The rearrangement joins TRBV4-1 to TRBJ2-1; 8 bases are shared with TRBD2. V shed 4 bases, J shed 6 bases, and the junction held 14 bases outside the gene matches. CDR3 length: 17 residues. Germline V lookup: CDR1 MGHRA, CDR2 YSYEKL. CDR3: CASSPQDSGNSFNEQFF. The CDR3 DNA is TGCGCCAGCAGCCCCCAAGATAGCGGGAACTCTTTCAATGAGCAGTTCTTC.

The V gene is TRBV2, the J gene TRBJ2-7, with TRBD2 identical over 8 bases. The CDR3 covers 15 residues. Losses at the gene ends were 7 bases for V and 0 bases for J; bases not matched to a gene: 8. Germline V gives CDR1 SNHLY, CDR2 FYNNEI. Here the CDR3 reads CASIPLAVSSYEQYF. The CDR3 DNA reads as TGTGCCAGCATCCCACTAGCGGTAAGCTCCTACGAGCAGTACTTC.

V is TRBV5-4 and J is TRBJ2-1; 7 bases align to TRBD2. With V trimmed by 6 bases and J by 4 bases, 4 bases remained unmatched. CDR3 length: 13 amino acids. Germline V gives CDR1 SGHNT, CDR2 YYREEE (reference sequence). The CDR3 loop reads CASISGRYNEQFF. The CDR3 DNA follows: TGTGCCAGCATTAGCGGGCGATACAATGAGCAGTTCTTC. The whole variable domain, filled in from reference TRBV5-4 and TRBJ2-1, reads ETGVTQSPTHLIKTRGQQVTLRCSSQSGHNTVSWYQQALGQGPQFIFQYYREEENGRGNFPPRFSGLQFPNYSSELNVNALELDDSALYLCASISGRYNEQFFGPGTRLTVL.

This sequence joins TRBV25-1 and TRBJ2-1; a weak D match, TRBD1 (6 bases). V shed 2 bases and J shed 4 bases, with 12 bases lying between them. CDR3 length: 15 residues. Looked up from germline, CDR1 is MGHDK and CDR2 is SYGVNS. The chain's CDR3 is CASSEGGLSYNEQFF. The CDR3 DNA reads TGTGCCAGCAGTGAAGGGGGCTTGAGTTACAATGAGCAGTTCTTC.